Listed here are 27 T cell receptor beta chains from one sample, sequenced in a study of cytomegalovirus exposure and HLA in healthy donors (dated by TCRdb to about 2017). The library was obtained by the immunoSEQ multiplex PCR assay. A mixture of 60 forward primers for TCR Vbeta segments and 13 reverse primers for TCR Jbeta segments was used in the multiplex PCR. This is the immuneACCESS table as TCRdb keeps it, with only in-frame sequences that have V and J called. A part of the clones is gone; compared with another copy, unresolved V genes explain less than half, and the rest is unexplained. This sample gives roughly 150,000 clones in total; 70% to 80% of them show up just once. Approximately 2% of the sample goes to the ten largest clones. The material sequenced was PBMCs. These receptors were collected from a man aged 25 to 40 in good health and CMV-seronegative.

A few counts support this clone. The genes are TRBV20-1 and TRBJ1-2; D gene uncertain. The germline V gene encodes CDR1 DFQATT and CDR2 SNEGSKA (reference sequence). The CDR3 has 11 amino acids. With 3 bases removed from V and 7 bases from J, the gap between germline ends came to 9 bases. In nucleotides, the CDR3 is TGCAGTGCTAGGGTAGCCCTTGGCTACACCTTC. This gives the protein CSARVALGYTF.

This chain links TRBV9 with TRBJ2-7; 11 bases are a match to TRBD2. This CDR3 is built from 16 residues. V shed 0 bases and J 7 bases; nucleotides not matched to a gene: 9. CDR1 and CDR2 from the germline V gene are SGDLS and YYNGEE. CDR3 in amino acids: CASSVGIAGGITEQYF. As DNA, the CDR3 is TGTGCCAGCAGCGTAGGGATAGCGGGAGGGATTACGGAGCAGTACTTC.

V usage is TRBV5-1 and J usage is TRBJ1-5; D is ambiguous. V lost 2 bases and J lost 2, with 8 bases in between. The CDR3 contains 14 residues. Germline V gene lookup returns CDR1 SGHRS and CDR2 YFSETQ. DNA for the CDR3: TGCGCCAGCAGCTTAGACGGGGGCAATCAGCCCCAGCATTTT. It encodes CASSLDGGNQPQHF.

This chain joins TRBV28 and TRBJ2-5; D might be TRBD1 (5 bases). Germline V gene lookup returns CDR1 MDHEN and CDR2 SYDVKM. CDR3 length: 14 residues. The V end lost 2 bases, the J end lost 4 bases, and 11 bases lay between the germline ends. The CDR3 nucleotides are TGTGCCAGCAGTTTAATCGGCCAGGGAGAGACCCAGTACTTC. Translation gives CASSLIGQGETQYF.

The table lists this clone with a few counts. The DNA for the CDR3 is TGTGCCAGCAGCTCAAATGCTAGCCCGACTCGTGAAGCTTTCTTT. Translation: CASSSNASPTREAFF. The chain employs TRBV5-4 and TRBJ1-1, with D hard to call. The germline gives CDR1 SGHNT, CDR2 YYREEE (reference sequence). CDR3 size: 15 residues. Trimming took 3 bases from V and 7 from J, leaving 19 bases between them.

The chain couples TRBV11-2 to TRBJ2-7; D gene unclear. Germline CDR1 SGHAT, CDR2 FQNNGV. Trimming left V 1 base short and J 2 bases short, with 9 bases between. This CDR3 is 14 amino acids long. The CDR3 loop is CASSLGASPYEQYF. DNA for the CDR3: TGTGCCAGCAGCTTAGGGGCCAGTCCCTACGAGCAGTACTTC.

The CDR3 is CASSFRTVSDTQYF. Written as DNA, the CDR3 is TGTGCCAGCAGCTTCCGGACAGTGTCAGATACGCAGTATTTT. The J gene is TRBJ2-3, the V gene TRBV11-2, with a possible D match to TRBD1 (6 bases). Trimming pared 3 bases from V and 4 bases from J, leaving 11 bases between. In germline, CDR1 is SGHAT, CDR2 FQNNGV. The CDR3 sequence is 14 residues long. The full variable domain, completed using reference TRBV11-2 and TRBJ2-3, is EAGVAQSPRYKIIEKRQSVAFWCNPISGHATLYWYQQILGQGPKLLIQFQNNGVVDDSQLPKDRFSAERLKGVDSTLKIQPAKLEDSAVYLCASSFRTVSDTQYFGPGTRLTVL.

The chain is built from TRBV6-1 and TRBJ2-7, with 7 bases lining up with TRBD2. The CDR3 has 14 amino acids. Looked up from germline, CDR1 is MNHNS and CDR2 is SASEGT. The trim removed 1 base at V and 12 bases at J, leaving 12 bases unmatched. Here the CDR3 reads CASSEEGTIGRWYF. The CDR3 region has the DNA TGTGCCAGCAGTGAAGAAGGGACTATCGGCAGGTGGTACTTC.

The chain couples TRBV10-3 to TRBJ2-5, with 13 bases that match TRBD2. With 6 bases clipped from V and 5 bases from J, the junction kept 9 bases outside the gene matches. This CDR3 has 16 amino acids. Germline CDR1 is ENHRY and CDR2 is SYGVKD. The CDR3 DNA follows: TGTGCCATCAGGGAACCGGGACTAGCGGGACGGGAGACCCAGTACTTC. Protein: CAIREPGLAGRETQYF.

This clone was seen more than once but under ten times. The rearrangement links TRBV5-1 to TRBJ1-1, with TRBD1 as a possible D gene (5 bases). CDR1 SGHRS and CDR2 YFSETQ come from the germline V gene. The V and J ends lost 2 bases and 3 bases respectively, with 11 bases between them. The length of the CDR3 is 14 residues. This chain's CDR3 is CASSFNGGDTEAFF. The CDR3 DNA reads TGCGCCAGCAGCTTTAATGGGGGGGACACTGAAGCTTTCTTT.

This clone was seen more than once but under ten times. The chain is built from TRBV6-4 and TRBJ2-3; 11 bases fit TRBD1. After removal of 4 bases from V and 2 bases from J, the junction contained 2 bases not matched to a gene. Germline loops: CDR1 MRHNA, CDR2 SNTAGT. The CDR3 totals 15 residues. The CDR3 nucleotides are TGTGCCAGCAGTGGTGGACAGGGGGCCACAGATACGCAGTATTTT. Encoded protein: CASSGGQGATDTQYF.

This chain uses TRBV5-1 with TRBJ2-7, with 14 bases identical to TRBD2. CDR1 is SGHRS, CDR2 YFSETQ, per germline. This CDR3 contains 16 residues. V gave up 4 bases and J gave up 4 bases; unmatched junction bases: 7. This CDR3 is CASSTGLAGGKYEQYF. The CDR3, as DNA: TGCGCCAGCAGCACAGGACTAGCGGGAGGAAAGTACGAGCAGTACTTC. The full variable domain, rest sourced from reference TRBV5-1 and TRBJ2-7, is KAGVTQTPRYLIKTRGQQVTLSCSPISGHRSVSWYQQTPGQGLQFLFEYFSETQRNKGNFPGRFSGRQFSNSRSEMNVSTLELGDSALYLCASSTGLAGGKYEQYFGPGTRLTVT.

The chain uses TRBV12-5 and TRBJ2-7; 9 bases are shared with TRBD1. V gave up 6 bases and J gave up 1 base; unmatched junction bases: 4. The CDR3 runs to 14 residues. Germline loops: CDR1 LGHNT, CDR2 FRNRAP. The CDR3 loop is CASGSGTGSYEQYF. The CDR3 DNA sequence: TGTGCTAGTGGGTCCGGGACAGGGTCCTACGAGCAGTACTTC.

DNA of the CDR3: TGTGCCAGCAGTTACTCCGGCGGAGATAGCAATCAGCCCCAGCATTTT. It encodes CASSYSGGDSNQPQHF. This chain uses TRBV6-6 with TRBJ1-5; D call uncertain. Trimming removed 0 bases at V and 0 bases at J, with 9 bases between. The CDR3 extends over 16 amino acids. Germline V gene sequence: CDR1 MNHNY, CDR2 SVGAGI (reference sequence).

The genes are TRBV5-1 and TRBJ2-2, with TRBD1 matching 9 bases. The length of the CDR3 is 18 residues. V lost 5 bases and J lost 4; bases outside the gene matches: 15. CDR1 and CDR2 (germline): SGHRS, YFSETQ. For the CDR3, the DNA is TGCGCCAGCAGTCCAACAGCTACGGGACAGGGAGGCACCGGGGAGCTGTTTTTT. This codes for CASSPTATGQGGTGELFF.

This clone was counted only a few times. The chain employs TRBV15 and TRBJ2-7; D possibly corresponds to TRBD1 (6 bases). V was clipped by 8 bases and J by 0 bases, with 14 bases between them. The CDR3 extends over 14 amino acids. Germline V gene data show CDR1 as LNHNV and CDR2 as YYDKDF (reference sequence). Written as DNA, the CDR3 is TGTGCCACCTCTCTGGGGGCCGTCTCCTACGAGCAGTACTTC. It specifies CATSLGAVSYEQYF. The variable domain in full, with the rest retrieved from reference TRBV15 and TRBJ2-7, is DAMVIQNPRYQVTQFGKPVTLSCSQTLNHNVMYWYQQKSSQAPKLLFHYYDKDFNNEADTPDNFQSRRPNTSFCFLDIRSPGLGDTAMYLCATSLGAVSYEQYFGPGTRLTVT.

This chain links TRBV5-1 with TRBJ1-4; D gene uncertain. The CDR3 is 15 amino acids. Trimming shortened V by 1 base and J by 7 bases, and 14 bases separated the two germline ends. Germline V gives CDR1 SGHRS, CDR2 YFSETQ. The CDR3 loop is CASSLQPGWIEKLFF. Here the CDR3 DNA reads TGCGCCAGCAGCTTGCAACCAGGTTGGATTGAAAAACTGTTTTTT.

This clone appeared once. This sequence joins TRBV7-6 and TRBJ2-2, with 9 positions matching TRBD2. CDR1 is SGHVS and CDR2 is FNYEAQ in the germline V gene. V lost 1 base and J lost 4; bases outside the gene matches: 4. This CDR3 has 16 amino acids. The CDR3 region is CASSLVGTSSTGELFF. In DNA, the CDR3 is TGTGCCAGCAGCTTAGTGGGGACTAGCAGCACCGGGGAGCTGTTTTTT. Supplemented by reference TRBV7-6 and TRBJ2-2, the full variable domain reads GAGVSQSPRYKVTKRGQDVALRCDPISGHVSLYWYRQALGQGPEFLTYFNYEAQQDKSGLPNDRFSAERPEGSISTLTIQRTEQRDSAMYRCASSLVGTSSTGELFFGEGSRLTVL.

The chain couples TRBV6-1 to TRBJ1-5; 10 bases align to TRBD1. Germline-derived CDR1 and CDR2 are MNHNS and SASEGT. Trimming removed 1 base from V and 6 bases from J; junction bases left unmatched: 3. CDR3 length: 15 amino acids. The CDR3 loop is CASSEETGGRQPQHF. Here the CDR3 DNA reads TGTGCCAGCAGTGAAGAGACAGGGGGCCGTCAGCCCCAGCATTTT.

The genes are TRBV27 and TRBJ2-1, with D hard to call. The germline V gene encodes CDR1 MNHEY and CDR2 SMNVEV (reference sequence). The CDR3 sequence is 11 residues long. V was cut by 6 bases and J by 4 bases, with 4 bases left in between. CDR3 nucleotides: TGTGCCAGCAGCCGTTACAATGAGCAGTTCTTC. It encodes CASSRYNEQFF.

J is TRBJ2-1 and V is TRBV7-3; D may be TRBD1 (5 bases). From germline, CDR1 is SGHTA and CDR2 FQGTGA. The V end lost 5 bases, the J end lost 1 base, and 9 bases lay between the germline ends. This CDR3 region has 14 residues. The CDR3 nucleotides are TGTGCCAGCAGCCCGCAGGGATCCTACAATGAGCAGTTCTTC. Its protein product is CASSPQGSYNEQFF.

The J gene is TRBJ2-7, the V gene TRBV21-1; TRBD2, the D gene given by the table, was not confirmed from the DNA. TRBV21-1 is described as a pseudogene. The CDR3 is 15 residues long. The CDR3 spells CASSNGGRGFCEQYF. DNA of the CDR3: TGTGCCAGCAGCAACGGAGGGAGGGGTTTTTGCGAGCAGTACTTC.

This chain uses TRBV14 with TRBJ2-5, with D unresolved. CDR1 is SGHDN, CDR2 FVKESK, per germline. V lost 4 bases to trimming and J lost 8 bases, with 2 bases between them. The CDR3 consists of 9 residues. CDR3 DNA: TGTGCCAGCAGCCCTACCCAGTACTTC. This translates into CASSPTQYF.

V is TRBV29-1 and J is TRBJ2-5; D is uncertain. The CDR3 runs to 12 residues. Germline loops: CDR1 SQVTM, CDR2 ANQGSEA. Between the trimmed V and J ends, which lost 4 bases and 5 bases, there was a span of 11 bases. For the CDR3, the DNA is TGCAGCGTTGTAAGGCAGAGGGAGACCCAGTACTTC. As protein: CSVVRQRETQYF.

The chain combines TRBV29-1 with TRBJ2-5, with D possibly TRBD2 on 7 matching bases. Trimming shortened V by 7 bases and J by 2 bases, and 11 bases separated the two germline ends. The CDR3 spans 12 residues. Germline CDR1 reads SQVTM; CDR2 reads ANQGSEA. CDR3 in amino acids: CSGRGLQETQYF. As DNA, the CDR3 is TGCAGCGGGCGGGGGCTGCAAGAGACCCAGTACTTC.

This chain joins TRBV5-1 and TRBJ2-3; 10 bases fit TRBD2. This CDR3 region has 17 residues. CDR1 is SGHRS, CDR2 YFSETQ, per germline. Germline trimming cut 0 bases from V and 3 bases from J; bases unmatched to any gene: 7. The CDR3 is CASSLEASGRGTDTQYF. CDR3 sequence (DNA): TGCGCCAGCAGCTTGGAGGCTAGCGGGAGAGGAACAGATACGCAGTATTTT. The complete variable domain, with remaining parts taken from reference TRBV5-1 and TRBJ2-3, reads KAGVTQTPRYLIKTRGQQVTLSCSPISGHRSVSWYQQTPGQGLQFLFEYFSETQRNKGNFPGRFSGRQFSNSRSEMNVSTLELGDSALYLCASSLEASGRGTDTQYFGPGTRLTVL.

V is TRBV7-8 and J is TRBJ1-5, with a possible D match to TRBD1 (5 bases). The V end was cut by 1 base, the J end by 2 bases, with 12 bases between. CDR3 size: 16 residues. Germline CDR1 is SGHVS and CDR2 is FQNEAQ. The CDR3 DNA reads as TGTGCCAGCAGCTTAGTCGCGCGGGGCGGCAATCAGCCCCAGCATTTT. This translates into CASSLVARGGNQPQHF.